The 6 T cell receptor beta chains reported below all come from one sample, sequenced in a study of T cells in Graves' hyperthyroidism and ophthalmopathy. The TCR beta CDR3 regions underwent amplification using RNA transcripts as the source. TCR CDR3 underwent first-round RT-PCR with the HTBI primer set. Each CDR3 protein gets one entry after TCRdb re-called the multiplex PCR reads with MiXCR. This sample yields around 700,000 distinct CDR3 sequences, of which around 19% are seen a single time; approximately 15% belongs to the top ten. What was sequenced was blood. The receptors derive from a woman between 50 and 59 years old with Graves' hyperthyroidism that later progressed to Graves' ophthalmopathy.

Only one count was recorded for this clonotype. The genes are TRBV19 and TRBJ1-3; possible D gene TRBD1, 5 bases. CDR3 size: 14 residues. Trimming stripped 7 bases from V and 4 bases from J, with 14 bases between. Germline values: CDR1 LNHDA, CDR2 SQIVND (reference sequence). DNA for the CDR3: TGTGCCAGTAAAAAGGACAAGCTAGGAAACACCATATATTTT. This gives the protein CASKKDKLGNTIYF.

At least ten counts were recorded for this clonotype. J is TRBJ1-2 and V is TRBV11-2; 10 bases line up with TRBD1. Germline lookup yields CDR1 SGHAT and CDR2 FQNNGV. The CDR3 runs 13 residues. V lost 5 bases to trimming and J lost 8 bases; unmatched junction nucleotides: 5. Here the CDR3 reads CASSMTGGNGYTF. In DNA, the CDR3 is TGTGCCAGCAGCATGACAGGGGGCAACGGCTACACCTTC.

The CDR3 bases are TGCAGTGCTAGCAGGGGTCGGGGCTATGGCTACACCTTC. Protein: CSASRGRGYGYTF. The chain has TRBV20-1 and TRBJ1-2, with D possibly TRBD1 on 6 matching bases. With 3 bases removed from V and 4 bases from J, the gap between germline ends came to 12 bases. From germline, CDR1 is DFQATT and CDR2 SNEGSKA (reference sequence). The CDR3 contains 13 residues.

The rearrangement uses TRBV20-1 and TRBJ1-3; a weak D match, TRBD1 (6 bases). The length of the CDR3 is 13 residues. The germline V gene encodes CDR1 DFQATT and CDR2 SNEGSKA (reference sequence). Trimming shortened V by 6 bases and J by 15 bases, and 24 bases separated the two germline ends. The CDR3 nucleotides read TGCAGTGCCCCCCGGACTAGCGGGGGGGCCCAATATTTT. Protein sequence: CSAPRTSGGAQYF.

The rearrangement links TRBV9 to TRBJ1-2; possibly TRBD1 for D (5 bases). From germline, CDR1 is SGDLS and CDR2 YYNGEE. This CDR3 comprises 17 residues. Trimming took 3 bases from V and 7 from J, leaving 25 bases between them. The CDR3, as DNA: TGTGCCAGCAGCGCGGTAGGCAGGGCGGCAGCAGGAGGTGGCTACACCTTC. This translates into CASSAVGRAAAGGGYTF.

Only a few counts were recorded for this clonotype. The V gene is TRBV6-1, the J gene TRBJ1-5, with D uncertain. Trimming shortened V by 6 bases and J by 0 bases, and 6 bases separated the two germline ends. The CDR3 totals 13 residues. Germline CDR1 reads MNHNS; CDR2 reads SASEGT. The CDR3 loop reads CASREYSNQPQHF. The CDR3 region has the DNA TGTGCCAGCAGAGAGTATAGCAATCAGCCCCAGCATTTT.